A selection of T cell receptor beta chains follows, all from one sample in a study of T cell responses to AZD1222 COVID-19 vaccine. The assay was immunoSEQ multiplex PCR, and TCRdb's table has in-frame clones only and misses some. Here the sample spans over 120,000 clones, 92% being singletons. Here the sequenced sample was peripheral blood, taken on day 0 of AZD1222 vaccination. All receptors come from an adult in good health. Each CDR3 is given with its conserved first and last residue. Fields, in order: clone size, D gene, J gene, V gene, CDR3 length, CDR3 protein, CDR3 DNA. The D gene is left open where the match is weak. Not all rows give a size; the values are once, few, many and, for expanded clones, a class.

NA,NA,TRBJ1-2,TRBV28,13,CASSSQTDYGYTF,TGTGCCAGCAGTTCCCAGACAGACTATGGCTACACCTTC
NA,TRBD1,TRBJ1-4,TRBV28,16,CASSLLPRQGRGGLFF,TGTGCCAGCAGTTTACTCCCCCGACAGGGCCGAGGCGGTCTGTTTTTT
once,NA,TRBJ1-3,TRBV20-1,14,CSASAPALGNTIYF,TGCAGTGCTAGTGCCCCTGCCCTTGGAAACACCATATATTTT
NA,NA,TRBJ1-6,TRBV6-5,14,CASSDRWTSSPLHF,TGTGCCAGCAGCGACAGGTGGACGTCTTCACCCCTCCACTTT
NA,TRBD2,TRBJ2-7,TRBV30,13,CAWSLAGTYEQYF,TGTGCCTGGAGCCTAGCGGGAACCTACGAGCAGTACTTC
NA,NA,TRBJ1-5,TRBV5-5,13,CASSPGSDQPQHF,TGTGCCAGCAGCCCGGGGTCGGATCAGCCCCAGCATTTT
NA,TRBD2,TRBJ2-3,TRBV9,14,CASSTGGLTDTQYF,TGTGCCAGCAGTACGGGGGGTCTCACAGATACGCAGTATTTT
NA,NA,TRBJ2-5,TRBV6-1,12,CASSEGTETQYF,TGTGCCAGCAGTGAAGGGACAGAGACCCAGTACTTC
NA,NA,TRBJ2-3,TRBV5-4,15,CASSLGGGGTDTQYF,TGTGCCAGCAGCTTGGGAGGGGGAGGGACAGATACGCAGTATTTT
few,NA,TRBJ2-1,TRBV5-4,11,CASSLQYEQFF,TGTGCCAGCAGCTTACAATACGAGCAGTTCTTC
NA,TRBD1,TRBJ2-1,TRBV11-2,15,CASSLTGGSYNEQFF,TGTGCCAGCAGCCTAACAGGGGGATCCTACAATGAGCAGTTCTTC
few,TRBD1,TRBJ1-3,TRBV19,16,CASSIPGQGSGNTIYF,TGTGCCAGTAGTATCCCGGGACAGGGAAGCGGAAACACCATATATTTT
NA,NA,TRBJ1-2,TRBV7-2,15,CASSFRGVGNYGYTF,TGTGCCAGCAGCTTCAGGGGAGTTGGTAACTATGGCTACACCTTC
once,TRBD2,TRBJ2-7,TRBV6-5,15,CASRIGLAGLYEQYF,TGTGCCAGCAGGATAGGACTAGCGGGGTTATACGAGCAGTACTTC
NA,NA,TRBJ1-2,TRBV21-1,17,CASSSPKDRGGNYGYTF,TGTGCCAGCAGCAGCCCGAAGGACAGGGGCGGAAACTATGGCTACACCTTC
once,TRBD1,TRBJ1-3,TRBV28,17,CASSLWVGQGSGNTIYF,TGTGCCAGCAGTTTATGGGTAGGACAGGGTTCTGGAAACACCATATATTTT
NA,NA,TRBJ1-5,TRBV7-6,14,CASSLDRTHQPQHF,TGTGCCAGCAGCTTAGACCGGACCCACCAGCCCCAGCATTTT
NA,TRBD1,TRBJ2-1,TRBV4-2,14,CASSQDRQGREQFF,TGTGCCAGCAGCCAAGATCGACAGGGGCGCGAGCAGTTCTTC
NA,NA,TRBJ2-2,TRBV7-2,17,CASSPRLGSPNTGELFF,TGTGCCAGCAGCCCCCGGTTGGGGTCTCCGAACACCGGGGAGCTGTTTTTT
NA,NA,TRBJ2-4,TRBV5-1,15,CASSLGQLTKNIQYF,TGCGCCAGCAGCTTGGGACAGCTCACCAAAAACATTCAGTACTTC
NA,NA,TRBJ2-7,TRBV6-6,12,CASRTGTLEQYF,TGTGCCAGCAGAACCGGGACCCTCGAGCAGTACTTC
NA,NA,TRBJ2-2,TRBV29-1,13,CSAGTPNTGELFF,TGCAGCGCCGGGACACCGAACACCGGGGAGCTGTTTTTT